The entry below gives a single TCR beta chain sequence along with its context. Its cognate antigen is unknown. The iRepertoire nested amplicon-rescue multiplex PCR amplified TCR alpha and beta CDR3s from RNA. One-step reverse transcription and amplification started from about 100-400 ng of tissue mRNA or PBMC total RNA. Using its own MiXCR run on the multiplex PCR reads, TCRdb lists one record per CDR3 protein. The sample lists about 190,000 distinct CDR3 sequences, roughly a third seen once, with 20% in the top ten. The sample originates from a study of glioma-infiltrating T cells. The study, taken as a whole, reports: Above-expected tissue-blood divergence occurred in all gliomas, most in low-grade ones. CDR3 overlap between tissue and blood was very small.

The CDR3 totals 15 residues. Trimming removed 4 bases from V and 3 bases from J; junction bases left unmatched: 9. The germline V gene encodes CDR1 MGHRA and CDR2 YSYEKL. This chain links TRBV4-1 with TRBJ2-7; 7 nucleotides line up with TRBD2. The receptor was derived from a human donor with low-grade glioma or glioblastoma, undergoing nonglioma brain surgery, or in good health (not recorded which). The specimen was glioma tissue, nonneoplastic brain tissue, or PBMCs (not recorded which). In DNA, the CDR3 is TGCGCCAGCAGCCGTTACGCGGGGGTTAGCTACGAGCAGTACTTC. This gives the protein CASSRYAGVSYEQYF.